This TCR beta chain was documented in a study of control samples from healthy donors and cancer patients. Only in-frame clones appear in the TCRdb table, and some are missing; sequencing was by immunoSEQ multiplex PCR. Of 150,000 to 200,000 clones listed, roughly 90% are singletons. This clone is a singleton in its sample. Input material: blood. The TCR sequence derives from a woman in her forties or fifties in good health.

This CDR3 reads CASSIGAGGVSSTDTQYF. The CDR3 bases are TGTGCCAGTAGTATAGGTGCGGGTGGAGTCTCCAGCACAGATACGCAGTATTTT. This chain links TRBV19 with TRBJ2-3; D may be TRBD2 (5 bases). V was shortened by 1 base and J by 0 bases, with 17 bases between the two germline ends. The CDR3 sequence is 18 residues long. Germline V gene sequence: CDR1 LNHDA, CDR2 SQIVND (reference sequence).